This T cell receptor beta chain derives from a study of T cells in localized non-small cell lung cancer. Study-wide findings and caveats: Adjacent uninvolved lung had the highest clonality, suggesting focused antigen responses. Sequencing, confined to only one tumor region, leaves heterogeneity possible. In adjacent lung appeared a median around 56 of the top 100 tumor clones.

The CDR3 length is 14 residues. The junction had 5 bases not matched to a gene; V was cut back by 1 base and J by 7 bases. The germline gives CDR1 KGHSH, CDR2 LQKENI. Comments on this clone: Antigen unknown.

Assay used: immunoSEQ multiplex PCR; TCRdb lists only in-frame clones, some missing. The sample has roughly 34,000 clones; roughly 87% are singletons. The TCR sequence derives from a man aged 40-75 years with stage III lung adenocarcinoma. This chain links TRBV18 with TRBJ2-5, with 8 bases aligning to TRBD1. The source material was peripheral blood mononuclear cells, sampled before any cancer treatment. The chain's CDR3 is CASSPLGQEGTQYF. CDR3 bases: TGTGCCAGCTCACCACTGGGACAGGAAGGGACCCAGTACTTC.